The 13 T cell receptor beta chains below come from one sample, sequenced in a study of cytomegalovirus exposure and HLA in healthy donors. Primers: 60 Vbeta forward and 13 Jbeta reverse. Generated by immunoSEQ multiplex PCR, the TCRdb table keeps only in-frame clones and is missing some. The sample shows approximately 140,000 clones, around 70% of them seen only once. Sequencing was done on a sample of PBMCs. All receptors derive from a human donor in good health.

The rearrangement links TRBV19 to TRBJ1-4; D gene ambiguous. CDR1 is LNHDA, CDR2 SQIVND, per germline (reference sequence). The CDR3 has 13 amino acids. The germline V and J ends were trimmed by 5 bases and 8 bases, with 12 bases remaining between them. The CDR3 here is CASSSSGGEKLFF. CDR3 nucleotide sequence: TGTGCCAGTAGTTCATCAGGTGGCGAAAAACTGTTTTTT.

The chain carries TRBV5-6 and TRBJ2-1; TRBD2 agrees at 9 bases. This CDR3 comprises 16 residues. Germline V gene data show CDR1 as SGHDT and CDR2 as YYEEEE. The junction had 13 bases not matched to a gene; V was cut back by 4 bases and J by 8 bases. In DNA form, the CDR3 reads TGTGCCAGCAGCAGTTATCCGGGACTAGCTGGTCATGAGCAGTTCTTC. As protein: CASSSYPGLAGHEQFF.

The V gene is TRBV5-4, the J gene TRBJ2-2; unclear D gene. Germline CDR1 is SGHNT and CDR2 is YYREEE (reference sequence). V was cut by 4 bases and J by 2 bases, with 3 bases left in between. The CDR3 sequence is 12 residues long. As DNA, the CDR3 is TGTGCCAGCAGCCTTAACACCGGGGAGCTGTTTTTT. Its protein product is CASSLNTGELFF.

This chain connects TRBV6-1 to TRBJ2-7, with a weak D call TRBD2 (5 bases). The germline V gene encodes CDR1 MNHNS and CDR2 SASEGT. The CDR3 has 11 amino acids. V lost 8 bases and J lost 9, with 14 bases in between. CDR3 sequence (DNA): TGTGCCAGCGCTCTGGGAGCAGCGCAGTACTTC. Amino acid sequence: CASALGAAQYF.

This chain links TRBV6-5 with TRBJ1-4; 8 bases map to TRBD1. Germline lookup yields CDR1 MNHEY and CDR2 SVGAGI. The CDR3 runs to 14 residues. The V and J ends lost 5 bases and 7 bases, in that order; junction bases with no gene match: 6. The CDR3 DNA reads TGTGCCAGCAGTCAGACAGGGGCCCGTGAAAAACTGTTTTTT. Translating it yields CASSQTGAREKLFF.

This clone came up a few times. V and J are TRBV28 and TRBJ2-7; D possibly corresponds to TRBD2 (7 bases). Trimming stripped 3 bases from V and 5 bases from J, with 14 bases between. The CDR3 sequence is 14 residues long. CDR1 MDHEN and CDR2 SYDVKM come from the germline V gene. For the CDR3, the DNA is TGTGCCAGCAGTTTGGGGAGGGGGTTGGACGAGCAGTACTTC. Translating gives CASSLGRGLDEQYF.

V is TRBV11-2 and J is TRBJ2-2, with a weak D call TRBD1 (6 bases). Germline V gene sequence: CDR1 SGHAT, CDR2 FQNNGV. The CDR3 loop spans 15 amino acids. Trimming cost V 8 bases and J 3 bases, with 16 bases left between them. The CDR3 DNA reads TGTGCCAGCCCACCGAAAAGGGGGTACACCGGGGAGCTGTTTTTT. This codes for CASPPKRGYTGELFF.

V gene TRBV15 combines with J gene TRBJ1-2; 9 nucleotides align to TRBD1. CDR1 LNHNV and CDR2 YYDKDF come from the germline V gene (reference sequence). CDR3 length equals 15 residues. J was trimmed by 5 bases and V by 5 bases; bases with no gene match: 9. The CDR3: CATSAPGTGSYGYTF. CDR3 DNA: TGTGCCACCAGCGCGCCTGGGACAGGGTCATATGGCTACACCTTC.

The chain employs TRBV2 and TRBJ2-4, with TRBD1 matching over 7 bases. Germline lookup yields CDR1 SNHLY and CDR2 FYNNEI. This CDR3 has 13 residues. The junction had 2 bases not matched to a gene; V was cut back by 6 bases and J by 3 bases. The CDR3: CASRRDSKNIQYF. The CDR3 DNA reads as TGTGCCAGCAGAAGGGACAGCAAAAACATTCAGTACTTC.

J is TRBJ2-5 and V is TRBV27, with TRBD2 matching over 8 bases. The J call is in doubt because the DNA end fits TRBJ2-7 better. The CDR3 consists of 14 residues. In germline, CDR1 is MNHEY, CDR2 SMNVEV (reference sequence). The CDR3 region is CASEGSGRAHEQYF. The CDR3, as DNA: TGTGCCAGCGAGGGGTCCGGGAGGGCCCACGAGCAGTACTTC.

This chain joins TRBV27 and TRBJ1-4, with 7 bases matching TRBD1. The germline V gene has CDR1 MNHEY and CDR2 SMNVEV (reference sequence). The CDR3 runs 16 residues. V lost 1 base and J lost 3; bases outside the gene matches: 5. The CDR3 is CASSLWRGTANEKLFF. The CDR3 DNA sequence: TGTGCCAGCAGTTTATGGCGTGGGACAGCTAATGAAAAACTGTTTTTT.

The genes are TRBV18 and TRBJ1-2; maybe TRBD1 (6 bases). Trimming left V 5 bases short and J 3 bases short, with 19 bases between. CDR1 KGHSH and CDR2 LQKENI come from the germline V gene. CDR3 length equals 16 residues. CDR3 in DNA: TGTGCCAGCTCAGTGAGTCAGGGGAAATGGGACTATGGCTACACCTTC. This translates into CASSVSQGKWDYGYTF.

This clone has just one count. The chain uses TRBV9 and TRBJ2-7; 9 nucleotides align to TRBD2. The V gene's germline CDR1 is SGDLS and CDR2 YYNGEE. The J segment lost 2 bases and the V segment lost 2 bases, leaving 5 bases of the junction unmatched. The CDR3 has 15 residues. The CDR3 sequence is CASSVLSGSPYEQYF. In DNA form, the CDR3 reads TGTGCCAGCAGCGTTCTTAGCGGGAGCCCCTACGAGCAGTACTTC.